What follows are 20 T cell receptor beta chains derived from one specimen sequenced in a study of regulatory T cells in long-lasting Graves disease. TCR beta libraries were built with iRepertoire HTBI primers and Arm-PCR of CDR3 regions. TCRdb analysed the multiplex PCR reads with MiXCR anew, one entry per CDR3 protein. The table lists over 500,000 distinct CDR3 sequences, approximately 15% of them singletons, with 15% to 20% in the top ten. The time point: newly diagnosed GD, antithyroid drugs for less than 3 months. PBMC RNA served as the TCR library source. These data also featured in a second study, about T cells in Graves' hyperthyroidism and ophthalmopathy.

The sample consisted of peripheral blood mononuclear cells (PBMCs), taken at new diagnosis, from a patient treated with antithyroid drugs. These receptors came from a woman aged 25 to 39 with Graves disease.

The chain joins TRBV15 to TRBJ2-1; 10 positions agree with TRBD1. With the DNA end fitting TRBJ2-5 better, the J assignment may be wrong. This CDR3 spans 15 amino acids. The germline V gene has CDR1 LNHNV and CDR2 YYDKDF (reference sequence). The CDR3 DNA follows: TGTGCCACCAGCACCGGACAGGGGGGCCAAGAGACCCAGTACTTC. It specifies CATSTGQGGQETQYF.

This clonotype was observed at least ten times. The chain recombines TRBV24-1 with TRBJ2-2; a weak D match, TRBD1 (6 bases). This CDR3 has 16 amino acids. Germline values: CDR1 KGHDR, CDR2 SFDVKD. V lost 1 base, J lost 0 bases, and 8 bases lay in between. CDR3 bases: TGTGCCACCAGTGATTTTGGACAGACGAACACCGGGGAGCTGTTTTTT. Amino acids: CATSDFGQTNTGELFF.

The CDR3 protein is CASSTGQGAQETQYF. DNA of the CDR3: TGCGCCAGCAGCACGGGACAGGGGGCGCAGGAGACCCAGTACTTC. The chain carries TRBV5-1 and TRBJ2-5; the match to TRBD1 covers 12 bases. The CDR3 sequence is 15 residues long. V lost 4 bases and J lost 5; bases outside the gene matches: 6. Germline CDR1 and CDR2: SGHRS and YFSETQ.

The chain combines TRBV9 with TRBJ2-1, with TRBD2 matching over 14 bases. Germline trimming cut 0 bases from V and 5 bases from J; bases unmatched to any gene: 4. The CDR3 extends over 17 amino acids. Germline V lookup: CDR1 SGDLS, CDR2 YYNGEE. This CDR3 reads CASSVGPGLAGDNEQFF. The CDR3 DNA reads TGTGCCAGCAGCGTAGGCCCGGGACTAGCGGGAGACAATGAGCAGTTCTTC. Full variable domain (missing parts from reference TRBV9 and TRBJ2-1): DSGVTQTPKHLITATGQRVTLRCSPRSGDLSVYWYQQSLDQGLQFLIQYYNGEERAKGNILERFSAQQFPDLHSELNLSSLELGDSALYFCASSVGPGLAGDNEQFFGPGTRLTVL.

The rearrangement uses TRBV25-1 and TRBJ1-5; tentative D call: TRBD1 (5 bases). CDR3 length equals 13 residues. Germline CDR1 is MGHDK and CDR2 is SYGVNS. Trimming shortened V by 3 bases and J by 6 bases, and 9 bases separated the two germline ends. Written as DNA, the CDR3 is TGTGCCAGCAGTGATACTGGGGGTCAGCCCCAGCATTTT. Translated: CASSDTGGQPQHF.

This clonotype came up many times. The chain carries TRBV7-2 and TRBJ2-2, with 12 nucleotides matching TRBD2. V was pared by 5 bases and J by 6 bases, with 13 bases of the junction left unmatched. This CDR3 region has 18 residues. CDR1 is SGHTA and CDR2 is FQGNSA in the germline V gene. The CDR3 coding sequence is TGTGCCAGCAGCCACTCTACACTAGCGGGAGGCGAGGCCGGGGAGCTGTTTTTT. Amino acids: CASSHSTLAGGEAGELFF.

Only one count was recorded for this clonotype. This chain connects TRBV24-1 to TRBJ2-7; D is tentatively TRBD1 or TRBD2 (5 bases each). The CDR3 extends over 13 amino acids. CDR1 is KGHDR and CDR2 is SFDVKD in the germline V gene. The V gene lost 2 bases and the J gene lost 6 bases, with 10 bases spanning the gap. The DNA of the CDR3 is TGTGCCACCAGTGATTGGGACGAGGCCGAGCAGTACTTC. Its protein product is CATSDWDEAEQYF.

This clonotype was counted ten times or more. V is TRBV28 and J is TRBJ1-1, with no clear D. Germline CDR1 MDHEN, CDR2 SYDVKM. The CDR3 has 14 residues. Deletions cut 8 bases from V and 0 bases from J, with 13 bases between. This chain's CDR3 is CASSRHSLNTEAFF. CDR3 nucleotides: TGTGCCAGCTCAAGGCACAGCTTGAACACTGAAGCTTTCTTT.

This clonotype turned up a few times. The chain joins TRBV6-5 to TRBJ1-3, with no clear D. CDR3 length: 17 amino acids. Germline V gene lookup returns CDR1 MNHEY and CDR2 SVGAGI. Trimming shortened V by 0 bases and J by 0 bases, and 12 bases separated the two germline ends. CDR3 residues: CASSYSQASGSGNTIYF. DNA of the CDR3: TGTGCCAGCAGTTACTCGCAGGCCAGCGGCTCTGGAAACACCATATATTTT.

The chain joins TRBV20-1 to TRBJ2-2; TRBD1 matches 9 bases. Losses at the gene ends were 7 bases for V and 4 bases for J; bases not matched to a gene: 7. The germline CDR1 and CDR2 sequences are DFQATT and SNEGSKA (reference sequence). The CDR3 has 14 residues. The CDR3, as DNA: TGCAGTGTTCTCGGGACAGGGTCCACCGGGGAGCTGTTTTTT. Amino acids: CSVLGTGSTGELFF.

As for this clonotype: A read error may be the cause here, since a much bigger clone is one base away. The CDR3: CASAITSRGTTEAFF. The CDR3 DNA follows: TGTGCCAGCGCCATCACCTCGCGGGGTACCACTGAAGCTTTCTTT. This chain uses TRBV6-2 or TRBV6-3 with TRBJ1-1; unclear D gene. Per germline, CDR1 MNHEY and CDR2 SVGEGT. V was trimmed by 8 bases and J by 4 bases, leaving 20 bases between them. The CDR3 has 15 amino acids.

This clonotype was observed a handful of times. V is TRBV19 and J is TRBJ2-1; D not certain. Trimming removed 1 base from V and 4 bases from J, with 11 bases in between. The germline gives CDR1 LNHDA, CDR2 SQIVND (reference sequence). The CDR3 consists of 15 residues. CDR3 amino acids: CASSIAESSYNEQFF. The CDR3 region has the DNA TGTGCCAGTAGTATAGCAGAAAGTTCTTACAATGAGCAGTTCTTC.

This clonotype has only a few counts. This may be a read error: a much more frequent sequence differs by one nucleotide. The chain recombines TRBV7-2 with TRBJ2-5; D perhaps matches TRBD2 (7 bases). The CDR3 consists of 13 residues. Germline V lookup: CDR1 SGHTA, CDR2 FQGNSA. Trimming took 2 bases from V and 9 from J, leaving 13 bases between them. CDR3 nucleotide sequence: TGTGCCAGCAGCTTAAAGGGGGGGGAGGCCCAGTACTTC. This translates into CASSLKGGEAQYF.

This clonotype was observed at least ten times. The V call is TRBV2, the J call TRBJ1-2, with D uncertain. Per the germline V gene, CDR1 is SNHLY and CDR2 is FYNNEI. The ends were cut back, 7 bases at V and 2 bases at J, with 14 bases in the middle. This CDR3 is built from 14 residues. The CDR3 DNA sequence: TGTGCCAGCATGGTAGGCAGTTTGAACTATGGCTACACCTTC. Translation: CASMVGSLNYGYTF.

V is TRBV5-1 and J is TRBJ2-7; a weak D match, TRBD2 (6 bases). The germline CDR1 and CDR2 sequences are SGHRS and YFSETQ. The CDR3 sequence is 18 residues long. V lost 3 bases to trimming and J lost 0 bases, with 22 bases between them. CDR3: CASSSQLGSGVSSYEQYF. The CDR3 DNA is TGCGCCAGCAGCTCCCAACTGGGTTCGGGAGTGTCCTCCTACGAGCAGTACTTC.

V usage is TRBV6-1 and J usage is TRBJ1-6; no clear D. The germline gives CDR1 MNHNS, CDR2 SASEGT. The CDR3 is made up of 13 amino acids. Trimming cost V 7 bases and J 5 bases, with 9 bases left between them. CDR3 sequence: CASTSGNNSPLHF. The CDR3 DNA follows: TGTGCCAGCACCTCTGGCAATAATTCACCCCTCCACTTT.

This clonotype was counted between two and nine times. The chain has TRBV6-2 or TRBV6-3 and TRBJ2-1; D not certain. This CDR3 is built from 11 residues. The ends were cut back, 8 bases at V and 3 bases at J, with 5 bases in the middle. Germline assignment: CDR1 MNHEY and CDR2 SVGEGT. CDR3 sequence reads: CASEIYNEQFF. The DNA of the CDR3 is TGTGCCAGCGAGATCTACAATGAGCAGTTCTTC.

This rearrangement joins TRBV20-1 to TRBJ2-7, with TRBD2 matching over 10 bases. This CDR3 is built from 14 residues. Germline trimming cut 5 bases from V and 2 bases from J; bases unmatched to any gene: 6. Germline V CDR1 and CDR2: DFQATT, SNEGSKA (reference sequence). The CDR3 here is CSAFASGSTYEQYF. The CDR3, as DNA: TGCAGTGCTTTTGCTAGCGGGAGCACCTACGAGCAGTACTTC.

This clonotype was detected a few times. The chain links TRBV5-1 to TRBJ2-1; TRBD2 might be the D (5 bases). The V gene's germline CDR1 is SGHRS and CDR2 YFSETQ. V was pared by 0 bases and J by 10 bases, with 14 bases between. CDR3 size: 14 residues. CDR3 in amino acids: CASSLGDYRKEQFF. The CDR3 region has the DNA TGCGCCAGCAGCTTGGGAGACTACCGTAAAGAGCAGTTCTTC.

This clonotype was observed many times. The chain combines TRBV12-3 or TRBV12-4 with TRBJ1-1; no clear D gene. V was cut by 3 bases and J by 2 bases, with 10 bases left in between. The CDR3 length is 14 residues. In nucleotides, the CDR3 is TGTGCCAGCAGTTTGGACCCGGGTAACACTGAAGCTTTCTTT. This codes for CASSLDPGNTEAFF.